The 14 T cell receptor beta chains below all came from one sample that was sequenced in a study of technical replicates of blood from several donors. Only in-frame clones appear in the TCRdb table, and some are missing; sequencing was by immunoSEQ multiplex PCR. The table lists around 83,000 clones, 85% to 95% of them singletons. Sequencing used T cells isolated from PBMCs. These TCRs come from a human donor in good health.

The chain employs TRBV29-1 and TRBJ2-1; 8 nucleotides align to TRBD2. V was pared by 4 bases and J by 2 bases, with 7 bases of the junction left unmatched. The length of the CDR3 is 15 residues. Germline V gives CDR1 SQVTM, CDR2 ANQGSEA. The CDR3 reads CSVGFRGGAYNEQFF. Written as DNA, the CDR3 is TGCAGCGTTGGATTTCGGGGGGGGGCCTACAATGAGCAGTTCTTC.

V gene TRBV14 combines with J gene TRBJ1-3; 7 nucleotides agree with TRBD1. The CDR3 has 17 residues. Germline V CDR1 and CDR2: SGHDN, FVKESK. V shed 4 bases and J 6 bases; nucleotides not matched to a gene: 15. The CDR3 bases are TGTGCCAGCAGCCTAGAGGAGGAAACAGGGGCTGTAAACACCATATATTTT. Amino acids: CASSLEEETGAVNTIYF. Supplemented by reference TRBV14 and TRBJ1-3, the full variable domain reads EAGVTQFPSHSVIEKGQTVTLRCDPISGHDNLYWYRRVMGKEIKFLLHFVKESKQDESGMPNNRFLAERTGGTYSTLKVQPAELEDSGVYFCASSLEEETGAVNTIYFGEGSWLTVV.

The V gene is TRBV5-6, the J gene TRBJ2-1; a weak D match, TRBD2 (5 bases). V gave up 4 bases and J gave up 4 bases, with 21 bases separating them. CDR3 length: 17 amino acids. Germline assignment: CDR1 SGHDT and CDR2 YYEEEE. This CDR3 reads CASSPKGPRAAYNEQFF. CDR3 DNA: TGTGCCAGCAGCCCTAAAGGCCCGCGGGCGGCTTACAATGAGCAGTTCTTC.

The chain carries TRBV27 and TRBJ2-2, with TRBD2 matching 8 bases. This CDR3 is 14 amino acids long. The V segment lost 5 bases and the J segment 1 base; nucleotides outside the gene matches: 0. The germline V gene has CDR1 MNHEY and CDR2 SMNVEV (reference sequence). The CDR3 DNA reads TGTGCCAGCAGTAGCGGGGGGAACACCGGGGAGCTGTTTTTT. Translation: CASSSGGNTGELFF.

The CDR3 region has the DNA TGCAGCGTGTCGGCAGGGGGCGAAAAACTGTTTTTT. Translated, it gives CSVSAGGEKLFF. The gene calls are TRBV29-1 and TRBJ1-4; 8 bases line up with TRBD1. The ends lost 6 bases at V and 8 bases at J; junction bases unmatched: 5. Germline CDR1 and CDR2: SQVTM and ANQGSEA. This CDR3 comprises 12 residues. Based on the CDR3 plus reference TRBV29-1 and TRBJ1-4, the full variable domain is SAVISQKPSRDICQRGTSLTIQCQVDSQVTMMFWYRQQPGQSLTLIATANQGSEATYESGFVIDKFPISRPNLTFSTLTVSNMSPEDSSIYLCSVSAGGEKLFFGSGTQLSVL.

The chain employs TRBV29-1 and TRBJ2-1; D is perhaps TRBD1 (6 bases). Germline V gene lookup returns CDR1 SQVTM and CDR2 ANQGSEA. The V gene lost 7 bases and the J gene lost 7 bases, with 20 bases spanning the gap. CDR3 length: 14 amino acids. The DNA for the CDR3 is TGCAGCGGGGAGACCGGGACACGAGAGAATGAGCAGTTCTTC. Protein sequence: CSGETGTRENEQFF.

V is TRBV27 and J is TRBJ1-1; no firm D call. Germline V CDR1 and CDR2: MNHEY, SMNVEV (reference sequence). The CDR3 contains 13 residues. V was shortened by 8 bases and J by 4 bases, with 14 bases between the two germline ends. The CDR3 region is CASQRGLGTEAFF. The CDR3 region has the DNA TGTGCCAGCCAAAGAGGGTTGGGCACTGAAGCTTTCTTT.

This rearrangement joins TRBV5-1 to TRBJ1-2, with TRBD1 identical over 8 bases. Trimming at V came to 5 bases and at J to 4 bases, leaving 10 bases not matched to a gene. CDR3 size: 15 residues. Germline V gene lookup returns CDR1 SGHRS and CDR2 YFSETQ. The CDR3 here is CASRAGDRNFYGYTF. CDR3 coding DNA: TGCGCCAGCAGAGCTGGGGACAGGAACTTCTATGGCTACACCTTC.

This rearrangement joins TRBV2 to TRBJ2-7, with a tentative D call TRBD1 (6 bases). V was shortened by 8 bases and J by 0 bases, with 17 bases between the two germline ends. The CDR3 covers 15 residues. Germline CDR1 is SNHLY and CDR2 is FYNNEI. The CDR3 sequence: CASGAGRGSSYEQYF. The CDR3 bases are TGTGCCAGCGGCGCCGGTAGGGGGAGCTCCTACGAGCAGTACTTC.

Comments on this clone: A read error may account for a junction end that differs from germline. The chain uses TRBV28 and TRBJ1-1; D not certain. In germline, CDR1 is MDHEN, CDR2 SYDVKM. There are 13 residues in the CDR3. CDR3 sequence reads: CASTPEILDETFF. CDR3 DNA: TGTGCCAGCACCCCCGAGATCCTTGATGAAACTTTCTTT.

The V and J genes are TRBV19 and TRBJ2-6; D possibly corresponds to TRBD1 (6 bases). V was shortened by 5 bases and J by 0 bases, with 14 bases between the two germline ends. This CDR3 contains 17 residues. Germline assignment: CDR1 LNHDA and CDR2 SQIVND (reference sequence). CDR3 amino acids: CASSLQGLSSGANVLTF. CDR3 nucleotides: TGTGCCAGTAGTTTGCAGGGGCTCAGCTCTGGGGCCAACGTCCTGACTTTC.

The J gene is TRBJ2-2, the V gene TRBV10-1; 8 bases are shared with TRBD1. CDR3 length equals 14 residues. V gave up 4 bases and J gave up 7 bases; unmatched junction bases: 5. Per germline, CDR1 WNHNN and CDR2 SYGVQD (reference sequence). CDR3 DNA sequence: TGCGCCAGCAGTGGGACAGGGTATGACGGGGAGCTGTTTTTT. It translates to CASSGTGYDGELFF.

J is TRBJ2-1 and V is TRBV27; tentative D call: TRBD2 (6 bases). Germline CDR1 and CDR2: MNHEY and SMNVEV (reference sequence). The CDR3 runs to 17 residues. V was cut by 5 bases and J by 1 base, with 18 bases left in between. In DNA, the CDR3 is TGTGCCAGCAGTGTAAATCAGGGACTTTCTTCCTACAATGAGCAGTTCTTC. Translating gives CASSVNQGLSSYNEQFF.

The rearrangement joins TRBV10-3 to TRBJ1-1; D is ambiguous. The V and J ends lost 6 bases and 4 bases respectively, with 9 bases between them. This CDR3 has 12 residues. Per the germline V gene, CDR1 is ENHRY and CDR2 is SYGVKD. The CDR3 spells CAIRLGGTEAFF. CDR3 nucleotide sequence: TGTGCCATCAGGCTGGGAGGCACTGAAGCTTTCTTT.